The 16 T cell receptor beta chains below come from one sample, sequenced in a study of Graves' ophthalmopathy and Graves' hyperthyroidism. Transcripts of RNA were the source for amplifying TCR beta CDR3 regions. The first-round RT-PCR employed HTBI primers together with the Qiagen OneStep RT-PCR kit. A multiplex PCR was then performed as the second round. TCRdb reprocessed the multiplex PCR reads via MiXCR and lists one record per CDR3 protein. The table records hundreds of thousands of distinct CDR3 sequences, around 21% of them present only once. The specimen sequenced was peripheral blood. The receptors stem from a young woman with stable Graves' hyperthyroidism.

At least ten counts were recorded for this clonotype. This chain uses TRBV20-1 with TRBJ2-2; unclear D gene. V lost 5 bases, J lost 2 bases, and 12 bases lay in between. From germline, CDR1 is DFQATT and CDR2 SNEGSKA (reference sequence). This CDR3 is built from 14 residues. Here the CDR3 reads CSAVPVANTGELFF. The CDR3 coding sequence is TGCAGTGCTGTCCCAGTGGCCAACACCGGGGAGCTGTTTTTT.

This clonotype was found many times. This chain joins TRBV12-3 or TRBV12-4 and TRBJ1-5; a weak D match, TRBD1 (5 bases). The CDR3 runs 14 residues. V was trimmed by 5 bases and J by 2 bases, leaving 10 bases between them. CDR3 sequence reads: CASSIQQGNQPQHF. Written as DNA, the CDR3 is TGTGCCAGCAGTATTCAACAGGGCAATCAGCCCCAGCATTTT.

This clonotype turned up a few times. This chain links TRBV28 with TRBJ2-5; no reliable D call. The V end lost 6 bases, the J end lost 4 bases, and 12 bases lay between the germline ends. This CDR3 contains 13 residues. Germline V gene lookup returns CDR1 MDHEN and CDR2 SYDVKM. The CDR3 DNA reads TGTGCCAGCAGCAAACCACGGAGAGAGACCCAGTACTTC. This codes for CASSKPRRETQYF.

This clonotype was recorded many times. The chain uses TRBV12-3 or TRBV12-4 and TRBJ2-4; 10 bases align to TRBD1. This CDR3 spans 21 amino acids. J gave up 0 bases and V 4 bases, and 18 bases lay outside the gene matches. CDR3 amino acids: CASSWPGTGEDCRIAKNIQYF. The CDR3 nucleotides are TGTGCCAGCAGTTGGCCGGGGACAGGGGAGGATTGCCGGATAGCCAAAAACATTCAGTACTTC.

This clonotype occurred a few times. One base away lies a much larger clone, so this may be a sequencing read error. The CDR3 DNA reads TGTGCCAGCAGCGGGTGGGGTTATAATTCACACCTCCACTTT. It translates to CASSGWGYNSHLHF. The chain carries TRBV11-2 and TRBJ1-6; no clear D. Germline loops: CDR1 SGHAT, CDR2 FQNNGV. The CDR3 extends over 14 amino acids. Using reference TRBV11-2 and TRBJ1-6 for the parts outside the CDR3, the full variable domain is EAGVAQSPRYKIIEKRQSVAFWCNPISGHATLYWYQQILGQGPKLLIQFQNNGVVDDSQLPKDRFSAERLKGVDSTLKIQPAKLEDSAVYLCASSGWGYNSHLHFGNGTRLTVT.

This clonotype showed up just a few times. The CDR3 protein is CASSLFRLAGGDTQYF. In DNA, the CDR3 is TGTGCCAGCAGCTTATTTAGGCTAGCGGGAGGAGATACGCAGTATTTT. This chain uses TRBV11-2 with TRBJ2-3; 11 bases match TRBD2. CDR1 and CDR2 from the germline V gene are SGHAT and FQNNGV. The CDR3 is 16 residues long. J gave up 5 bases and V 2 bases, and 6 bases lay outside the gene matches.

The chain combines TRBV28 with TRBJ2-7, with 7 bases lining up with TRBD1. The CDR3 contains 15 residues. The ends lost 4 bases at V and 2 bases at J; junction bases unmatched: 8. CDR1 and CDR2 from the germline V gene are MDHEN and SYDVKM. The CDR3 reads CASSSMTGRPYEQYF. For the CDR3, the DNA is TGTGCCAGCAGTTCTATGACAGGGAGACCCTACGAGCAGTACTTC.

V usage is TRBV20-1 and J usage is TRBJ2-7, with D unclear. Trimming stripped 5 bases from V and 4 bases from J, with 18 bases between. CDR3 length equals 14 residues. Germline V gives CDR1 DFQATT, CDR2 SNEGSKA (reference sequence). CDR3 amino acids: CSAQRARVPYEQYF. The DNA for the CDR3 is TGCAGTGCTCAAAGGGCGAGAGTACCTTACGAGCAGTACTTC.

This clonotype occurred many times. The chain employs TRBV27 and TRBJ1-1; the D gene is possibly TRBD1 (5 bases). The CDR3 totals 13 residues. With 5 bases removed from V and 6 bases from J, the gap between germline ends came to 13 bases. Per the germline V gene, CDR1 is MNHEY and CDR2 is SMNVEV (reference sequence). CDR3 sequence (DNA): TGTGCCAGCAGTACAGGACTGCGCGCTGAAGCTTTCTTT. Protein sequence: CASSTGLRAEAFF.

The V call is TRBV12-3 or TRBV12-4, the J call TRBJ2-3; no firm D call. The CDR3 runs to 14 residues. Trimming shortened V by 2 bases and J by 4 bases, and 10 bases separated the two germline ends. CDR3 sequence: CASSLFSSPDTQYF. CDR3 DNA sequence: TGTGCCAGCAGTTTATTTTCCTCACCAGATACGCAGTATTTT.

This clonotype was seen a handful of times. The CDR3 coding sequence is TGTGCCAGCTCCCTCACAGTGACAGGCAATCAGCCCCAGCATTTT. Translated, it gives CASSLTVTGNQPQHF. The J gene is TRBJ1-5, the V gene TRBV18; possibly TRBD1 for D (5 bases). Trimming pared 6 bases from V and 2 bases from J, leaving 14 bases between. The length of the CDR3 is 15 residues. Germline CDR1 is KGHSH and CDR2 is LQKENI.

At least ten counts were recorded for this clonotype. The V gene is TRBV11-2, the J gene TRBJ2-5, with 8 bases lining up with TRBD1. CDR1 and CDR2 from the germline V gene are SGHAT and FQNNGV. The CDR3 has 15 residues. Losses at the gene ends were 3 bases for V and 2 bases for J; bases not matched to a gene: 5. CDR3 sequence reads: CASSFRWDRQETQYF. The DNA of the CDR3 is TGTGCCAGCAGCTTCAGGTGGGACAGGCAAGAGACCCAGTACTTC.

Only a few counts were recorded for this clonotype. CDR3 DNA: TGTGCCAGCAGTTCCCAGGGGGCATCCAAAAACATTCAGTACTTC. Translation: CASSSQGASKNIQYF. This rearrangement joins TRBV6-5 to TRBJ2-4; TRBD1 matches 8 bases. The V and J ends lost 4 bases and 2 bases, in that order; junction bases with no gene match: 4. Germline assignment: CDR1 MNHEY and CDR2 SVGAGI. The CDR3 contains 15 residues.

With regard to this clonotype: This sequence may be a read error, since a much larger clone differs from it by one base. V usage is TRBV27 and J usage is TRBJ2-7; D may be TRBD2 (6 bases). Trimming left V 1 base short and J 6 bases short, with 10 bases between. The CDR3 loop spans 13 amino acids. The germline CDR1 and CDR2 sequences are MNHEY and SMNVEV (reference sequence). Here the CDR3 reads CASSLFFGGEQYF. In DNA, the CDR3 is TGTGCCAGCAGTTTATTCTTCGGGGGCGAGCAGTACTTC.

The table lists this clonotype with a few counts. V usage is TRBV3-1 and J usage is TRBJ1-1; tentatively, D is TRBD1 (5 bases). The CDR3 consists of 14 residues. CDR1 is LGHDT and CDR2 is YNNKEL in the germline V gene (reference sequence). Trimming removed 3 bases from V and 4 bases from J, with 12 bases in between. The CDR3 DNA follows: TGTGCCAGCAGCCACCCGGCCGGGGCCACTGAAGCTTTCTTT. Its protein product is CASSHPAGATEAFF.

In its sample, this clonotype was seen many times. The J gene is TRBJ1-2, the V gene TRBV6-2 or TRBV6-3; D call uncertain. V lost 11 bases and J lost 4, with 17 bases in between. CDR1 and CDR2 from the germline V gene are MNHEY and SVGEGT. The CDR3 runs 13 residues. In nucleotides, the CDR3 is TGTGCCTCGACGTTGACGGCAAGCTATGGCTACACCTTC. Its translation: CASTLTASYGYTF.